The T cell receptor (beta chain) under discussion was sequenced for a study of spatial heterogeneity in lung cancer. Study-wide findings and caveats: Tracking of ubiquitous and regional nonsynonymous mutations by counts of ubiquitous and regional expanded TCRs, respectively, was seen. It was estimated that coverage of tumor T cells reached roughly 7% for alpha chains and over 12% for beta chains. Mutation counts in tumors were tracked by counts of expanded intratumoral alpha and beta TCRs.

Germline V lookup: CDR1 WSHSY, CDR2 SAAADI. There are 16 residues in the CDR3. Trimming pared 0 bases from V and 4 bases from J, leaving 13 bases between. Noted time point: sample taken at primary tumor resection. Unsorted samples of tumor, nontumor lung or frozen PBMC had their whole RNA sequenced. Every cDNA TCR molecule received its own unique molecular identifier. MiXCR, applied by TCRdb to the 5' RACE reads, yields one record per CDR3 protein. Here the sample spans 5,900 or so distinct CDR3 sequences, 1.3% being singletons. At least ten counts were recorded for this clonotype. Its antigen remains unknown.

The chain links TRBV10-2 to TRBJ2-1; no clear D. This clonotype originated in a male donor with early-stage non-small cell lung cancer. The sample here was lung tumor tissue, taken at surgery. The CDR3 DNA is TGCGCCAGCAGTGAGTCAGGAGAACTCAGGTACAATGAGCAGTTCTTC. Translation: CASSESGELRYNEQFF.